This entry lists 10 T cell receptor beta chains sequenced from one sample in a study of blood T cells in healthy people across ages. Then a second PCR, running about 6 to 11 cycles, was carried out with a sample-barcoded 5' primer and a J-beta primer mix. A single record per CDR3 protein comes from TCRdb applying MiXCR to the 5' RACE reads. The repertoire holds 1.5 million to 2 million distinct CDR3 sequences, with roughly 30% as singletons. The specimen sequenced was blood. The receptors stem from a woman under 40 in good health.

This clonotype has a count of ten or more. The genes are TRBV5-5 and TRBJ2-3; 7 bases map to TRBD1. The length of the CDR3 is 13 residues. The germline gives CDR1 SGHKS, CDR2 YYEKEE (reference sequence). Trimming cost V 5 bases and J 6 bases; bases outside gene matches: 6. The CDR3 DNA follows: TGTGCCAGCAGAGAGGGGGCGAGGGATACGCAGTATTTT. Protein: CASREGARDTQYF.

The chain employs TRBV28 and TRBJ1-6; D ambiguous. V lost 10 bases and J lost 2, with 18 bases in between. This CDR3 has 16 residues. The germline V gene encodes CDR1 MDHEN and CDR2 SYDVKM. CDR3: CATTPPSMAYNSPLHF. DNA for the CDR3: TGTGCCACCACACCACCATCTATGGCCTATAATTCACCCCTCCACTTT.

There are many counts of this clonotype. V usage is TRBV29-1 and J usage is TRBJ1-2, with D uncertain. The CDR3 spans 11 residues. Looked up from germline, CDR1 is SQVTM and CDR2 is ANQGSEA. V was pared by 6 bases and J by 6 bases, with 11 bases between. As DNA, the CDR3 is TGCAGCGTGGTATTCGGGCATGGCTACACCTTC. This codes for CSVVFGHGYTF. Drawing the rest from reference TRBV29-1 and TRBJ1-2, the complete variable domain is SAVISQKPSRDICQRGTSLTIQCQVDSQVTMMFWYRQQPGQSLTLIATANQGSEATYESGFVIDKFPISRPNLTFSTLTVSNMSPEDSSIYLCSVVFGHGYTFGSGTRLTVV.

The sample holds many counts of this clonotype. The V gene is TRBV20-1, the J gene TRBJ2-7; 7 nucleotides align to TRBD1. V lost 6 bases to trimming and J lost 2 bases; unmatched junction nucleotides: 7. CDR1 DFQATT and CDR2 SNEGSKA come from the germline V gene (reference sequence). The CDR3 has 13 amino acids. The CDR3 DNA reads as TGCAGTGCAAATAACAGGGGACCCTACGAGCAGTACTTC. It translates to CSANNRGPYEQYF.

The V call is TRBV5-5, the J call TRBJ2-2; D is unresolved. Deletions cut 0 bases from V and 7 bases from J, with 7 bases between. The V gene's germline CDR1 is SGHKS and CDR2 YYEKEE (reference sequence). The CDR3 is made up of 13 amino acids. The CDR3 protein is CASSLDVSGELFF. For the CDR3, the DNA is TGTGCCAGCAGCTTGGATGTGAGCGGGGAGCTGTTTTTT.

On this clonotype itself: This may arise from a read error, as a much more abundant clone is one base away. This likely comes from a read error, as the CDR3 has no conserved phenylalanine or tryptophan at its end. The chain combines TRBV9 with TRBJ2-7; 8 bases line up with TRBD1. Germline V lookup: CDR1 SGDLS, CDR2 YYNGEE. The CDR3 spans 13 residues. Germline trimming cut 4 bases from V and 6 bases from J; bases unmatched to any gene: 6. DNA for the CDR3: TGTGCCAGCAGCACCTCAGGACAGGGCGAGCAGTACTTA. Encoded protein: CASSTSGQGEQYL.

This chain uses TRBV30 with TRBJ2-7; no firm D call. This CDR3 comprises 16 residues. Germline assignment: CDR1 GTSNPN and CDR2 SVGIG (reference sequence). V lost 1 base, J lost 8 bases, and 24 bases lay in between. The CDR3 sequence: CAWSEVLPGVDFKQYF. CDR3 nucleotides: TGTGCCTGGAGTGAAGTGCTACCGGGCGTCGATTTCAAGCAGTACTTC.

There are a few counts of this clonotype. V is TRBV24-1 and J is TRBJ2-7; TRBD2 is a possible D gene (6 bases). This CDR3 has 12 residues. CDR1 is KGHDR and CDR2 is SFDVKD in the germline V gene. Trimming pared 10 bases from V and 0 bases from J, leaving 9 bases between. The chain's CDR3 is CATGGTSYEQYF. CDR3 sequence (DNA): TGTGCCACGGGAGGAACCTCCTACGAGCAGTACTTC.

This chain connects TRBV7-2 to TRBJ2-1, with D tentatively TRBD1 (6 bases). Trimming took off 1 base at V and 9 bases at J, with 16 bases between the two ends. Germline lookup yields CDR1 SGHTA and CDR2 FQGNSA. CDR3 length equals 15 residues. CDR3 DNA: TGTGCCAGCAGCTTAGGCACGCAGGGGTTAGTTGAGCAGTTCTTC. This codes for CASSLGTQGLVEQFF.

This clonotype was seen only a few times. J is TRBJ1-2 and V is TRBV6-6; D is uncertain. Germline CDR1 MNHNY, CDR2 SVGAGI (reference sequence). V was shortened by 6 bases and J by 7 bases, with 21 bases between the two germline ends. The CDR3 is 15 residues long. The CDR3 bases are TGTGCCAGCAGCAGAGGGTCGACTTTTGAGGGTGGCTACACCTTC. This codes for CASSRGSTFEGGYTF.